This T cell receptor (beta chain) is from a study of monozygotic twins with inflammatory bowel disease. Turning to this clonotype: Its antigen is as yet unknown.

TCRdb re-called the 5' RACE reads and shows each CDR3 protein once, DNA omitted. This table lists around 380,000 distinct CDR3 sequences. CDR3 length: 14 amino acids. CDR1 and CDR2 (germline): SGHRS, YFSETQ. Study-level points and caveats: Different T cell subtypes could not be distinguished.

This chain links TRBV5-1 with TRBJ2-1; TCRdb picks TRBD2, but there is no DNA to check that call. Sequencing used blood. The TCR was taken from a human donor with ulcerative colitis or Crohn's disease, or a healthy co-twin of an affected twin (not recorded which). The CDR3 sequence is CASSIGTSGTVQFF.